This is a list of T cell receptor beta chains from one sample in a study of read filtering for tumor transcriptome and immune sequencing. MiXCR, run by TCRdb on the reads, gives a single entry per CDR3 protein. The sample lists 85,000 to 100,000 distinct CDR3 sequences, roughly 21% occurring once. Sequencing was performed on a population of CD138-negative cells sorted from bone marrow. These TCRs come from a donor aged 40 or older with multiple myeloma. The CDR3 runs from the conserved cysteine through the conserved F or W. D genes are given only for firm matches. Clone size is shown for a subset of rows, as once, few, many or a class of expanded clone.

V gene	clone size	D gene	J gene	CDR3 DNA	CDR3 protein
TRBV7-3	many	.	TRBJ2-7	TGTGCCAGCAGCCCAGGGAGGGGGCAGGAGCAGTACTTC	CASSPGRGQEQYF
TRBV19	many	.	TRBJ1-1	TGTGCCAGTAGTCCCCAGGGAGGTCAGGAAGCTTTCTTT	CASSPQGGQEAFF
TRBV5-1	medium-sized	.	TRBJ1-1	TGCGCCAGCAGCTTCGCCCCGGCGGCTGAAGCTTTCTTT	CASSFAPAAEAFF
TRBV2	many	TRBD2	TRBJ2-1	TGTGCCATCGTTAGCGGGGGGGCCTGGAATGAGCAGTTCTTC	CAIVSGGAWNEQFF
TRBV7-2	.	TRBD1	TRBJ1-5	TGTGCCAGCAGTTCCAGAGGGGGCGCGGGTCAGCCCCAGCATTTT	CASSSRGGAGQPQHF
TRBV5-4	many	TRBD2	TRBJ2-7	TGTGCCAGCAGCCGGGCCCTAGCGGAGTACTTC	CASSRALAEYF
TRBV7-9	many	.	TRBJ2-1	TGTGCCAGCAGCCCTATAGGCCCCGAGCAGTTCTTC	CASSPIGPEQFF
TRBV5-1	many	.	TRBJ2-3	TGCGCCAGCAGACTCCAAGGCTCGGCAGATACGCAGTATTTT	CASRLQGSADTQYF
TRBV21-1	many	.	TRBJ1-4	TGTGCCAGCAACCTGAGACAGAGCATGTTTTTT	CASNLRQSMFF
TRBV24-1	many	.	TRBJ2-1	TGTGCCACCAGTGATTTTAATTCAGGGGAGCAGTTCTTC	CATSDFNSGEQFF
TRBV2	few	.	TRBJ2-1	TGTGCCACCTTGGGGTCCGAATACAATGAGCAGTTCTTC	CATLGSEYNEQFF
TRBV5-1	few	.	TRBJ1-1	TGCGCCAGCAGCTTGTCGGGCGGTGAAGCTTTCTTT	CASSLSGGEAFF
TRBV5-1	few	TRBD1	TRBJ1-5	TGCGCCAGCAGCTTGGGGGGGGGGCAGGGGGTTAATCAGCCCCAGCATTTT	CASSLGGGQGVNQPQHF
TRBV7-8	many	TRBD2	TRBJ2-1	TGTGCCAGCAGCCCCCGGGGCGGGGGGCAGTTCTTC	CASSPRGGGQFF
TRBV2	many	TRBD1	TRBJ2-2	TGTGCCAGCAGCTCTGACAGGGGGCTAGGGACCGGGGAGCTGTTTTTT	CASSSDRGLGTGELFF
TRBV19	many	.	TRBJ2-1	TGTGCCAGTAGTATTGTTTGGGGGACACCCAATGAGCAGTTCTTC	CASSIVWGTPNEQFF
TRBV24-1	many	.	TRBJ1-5	TGTGCCACCAGTGACCACGCCACTAGCAATCAGCCCCAGCATTTT	CATSDHATSNQPQHF
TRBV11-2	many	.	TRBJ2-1	TGTGCCAGCAGCTTTAGGAGCTCCTACAATGAGCAGTTCTTC	CASSFRSSYNEQFF
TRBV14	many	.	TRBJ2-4	TGTGCCAGCAGCCAGGAGCCACTAGCCAAAAACATTCAGTACTTC	CASSQEPLAKNIQYF
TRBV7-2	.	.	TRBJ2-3	TGTGCCAGCAGCTCCCCCGCCCGAGATACGCAGTATTTT	CASSSPARDTQYF
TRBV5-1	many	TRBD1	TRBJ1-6	TGCGCCAGCAGCTTGGAGGGGGCAAGAAATTCACCCCTCCACTTT	CASSLEGARNSPLHF
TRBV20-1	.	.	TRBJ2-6	TGCAGTGCTAACGAACAGCCGTCTGGGGCCAACGTCCTGACTTTC	CSANEQPSGANVLTF
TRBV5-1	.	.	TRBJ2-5	TGCGCCAGCACCTACGGACCCTCGGGGGAGACCCAGTACTTC	CASTYGPSGETQYF
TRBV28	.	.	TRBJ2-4	TGTGCCAGCAGTGTGGTTCAAGCCAAAAACATTCAGTACTTC	CASSVVQAKNIQYF
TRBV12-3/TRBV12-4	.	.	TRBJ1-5	TGTGCCAGCAGTTTTAACAATCATCCCCAGCATTTT	CASSFNNHPQHF